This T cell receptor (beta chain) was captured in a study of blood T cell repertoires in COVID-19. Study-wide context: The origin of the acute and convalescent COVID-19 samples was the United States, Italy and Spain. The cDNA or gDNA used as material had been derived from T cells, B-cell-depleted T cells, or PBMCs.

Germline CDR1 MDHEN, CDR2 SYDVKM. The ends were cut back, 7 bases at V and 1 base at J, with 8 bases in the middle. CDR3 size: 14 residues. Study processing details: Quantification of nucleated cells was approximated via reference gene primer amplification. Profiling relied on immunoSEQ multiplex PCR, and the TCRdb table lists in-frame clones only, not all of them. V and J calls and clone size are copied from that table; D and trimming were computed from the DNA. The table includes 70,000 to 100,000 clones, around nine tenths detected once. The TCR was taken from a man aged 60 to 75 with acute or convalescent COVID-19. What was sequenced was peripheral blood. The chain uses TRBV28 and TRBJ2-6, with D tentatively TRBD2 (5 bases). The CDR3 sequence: CASTPGSGANVLTF. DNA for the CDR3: TGTGCCAGCACCCCGGGATCTGGGGCCAACGTCCTGACTTTC.